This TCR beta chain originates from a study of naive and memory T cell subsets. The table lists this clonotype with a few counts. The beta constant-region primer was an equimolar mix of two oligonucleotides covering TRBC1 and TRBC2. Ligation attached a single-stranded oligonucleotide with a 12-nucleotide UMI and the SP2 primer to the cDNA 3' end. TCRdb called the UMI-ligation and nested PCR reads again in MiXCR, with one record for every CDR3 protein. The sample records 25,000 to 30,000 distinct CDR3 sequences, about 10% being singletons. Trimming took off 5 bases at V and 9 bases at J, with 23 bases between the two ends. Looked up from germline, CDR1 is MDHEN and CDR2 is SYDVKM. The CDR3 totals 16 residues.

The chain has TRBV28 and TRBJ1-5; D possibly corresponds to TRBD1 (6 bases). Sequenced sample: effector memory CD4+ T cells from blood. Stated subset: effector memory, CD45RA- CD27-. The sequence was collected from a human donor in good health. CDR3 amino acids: CASSPEGGVRTLPQHF. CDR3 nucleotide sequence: TGTGCCAGCAGTCCCGAGGGGGGGGTGCGGACTTTGCCCCAGCATTTT.